This T cell receptor beta chain was retrieved from a study of molecular identifiers for immune sequencing clone quantification. Points from the study as a whole: For effector cells, clones above 20 RNA copies held over 98% of molecules; for naive cells, under 1%.

Turning to this clonotype: Antigen specificity is unknown.

CDR3 length: 13 residues. Between the trimmed V and J ends, which lost 3 bases and 4 bases, there was a span of 10 bases. Germline CDR1 and CDR2: MDHEN and SYDVKM. TCRdb recomputed calls from the PCR reads with MiXCR, one row per CDR3 protein. Of under 650,000 distinct CDR3 sequences listed, 15% to 20% are singletons. This receptor was identified in a human donor in good health. Some libraries in this study had Jurkat cell RNA spiked in. The V call is TRBV28, the J call TRBJ2-7; D perhaps matches TRBD2 (6 bases). Sequencing used naive CD8+ T cells from blood, with Jurkat cell RNA spiked in. Subset here: FACS-sorted CD8+CD4-CCR7+CD45RA+ naive T cells. This chain's CDR3 is CASSFSGIYEQYF. CDR3 in DNA: TGTGCCAGCAGTTTTAGCGGAATATACGAGCAGTACTTC.